The T cell receptor (beta chain) described here comes from a study of blood T cell repertoires in COVID-19. On the study more broadly: The United States, Italy and Spain provided the acute and convalescent COVID-19 samples. Sources were T cells, B-cell-depleted T cells, or PBMCs; the material itself was cDNA or gDNA.

The CDR3 is 18 residues long. V gave up 0 bases and J gave up 5 bases; unmatched junction bases: 15. CDR1 is MGHRA, CDR2 YSYEKL, per germline. In the original analysis: From reference gene primer amplification, estimates of nucleated cell counts were derived. Profiling relied on immunoSEQ multiplex PCR, and the TCRdb table lists in-frame clones only, not all of them. V, J and clone size reflect that table, while D and trimming were determined from the DNA. The table records a few hundred thousand clones, 84% of them present only once. This clone has a handful of counts. This clonotype originated in a human donor in a cohort sampled during active COVID-19. The sequenced sample was peripheral blood. The chain has TRBV4-1 and TRBJ1-2; 7 bases align to TRBD1. This CDR3 reads CASSQDGGGAVQEYGYTF. CDR3 nucleotides: TGCGCCAGCAGCCAAGATGGAGGGGGCGCAGTCCAGGAGTATGGCTACACCTTC.